Sequencing of this T cell receptor (beta chain) was carried out in a study of OX40 agonist ivuxolimab in advanced cancers. The overall study: As their treatment, patients were administered ivuxolimab, an agonistic anti-OX40 (CD134) antibody.

This CDR3 comprises 14 residues. CDR1 is GTSNPN, CDR2 SVGIG, per germline (reference sequence). V was clipped by 2 bases and J by 5 bases, with 13 bases between them. Generated by immunoSEQ multiplex PCR, the TCRdb table keeps only in-frame clones and is missing some. In the table there are tens of thousands of clones, around 84% of which are singletons. This clone was counted between two and nine times. The rearrangement links TRBV30 to TRBJ1-5; unclear D gene. The receptor's source is an adult with an advanced solid tumor such as melanoma, head and neck, liver or kidney cancer. The material sequenced was CD4+ or CD8+ T cells sorted from blood, taken in a trial of the OX40 agonist ivuxolimab. CDR3 in amino acids: CAWSMGSYDQPQHF. CDR3 nucleotides: TGTGCCTGGAGTATGGGGAGCTACGATCAGCCCCAGCATTTT. Using reference TRBV30 and TRBJ1-5 for the parts outside the CDR3, the full variable domain is SQTIHQWPATLVQPVGSPLSLECTVEGTSNPNLYWYRQAAGRGLQLLFYSVGIGQISSEVPQNLSASRPQDRQFILSSKKLLLSDSGFYLCAWSMGSYDQPQHFGDGTRLSIL.